One sample yielded the 11 T cell receptor beta chains listed below, sequenced in a study of blood T cells in healthy people across ages. A second PCR, run for about 6 to 12 cycles, used a sample-barcoded 5' primer plus a J-beta primer mix. Via MiXCR, TCRdb re-called the 5' RACE reads, giving one row per CDR3 protein. The top ten clones hold about 3% of a sample with approximately 780,000 distinct CDR3 sequences, more than 25% of them seen once. In addition, the sample was reused for a study of T cells of mothers and their children.

Sequences were obtained from blood. All receptors come from a boy younger than 18 in good health.

The V call is TRBV6-5, the J call TRBJ1-3, with D possibly matching TRBD1 (6 bases). Germline V gene data show CDR1 as MNHEY and CDR2 as SVGAGI. Trimming took off 4 bases at V and 2 bases at J, with 15 bases between the two ends. This CDR3 has 16 residues. Written as DNA, the CDR3 is TGTGCCAGCAGTTCCCAGGGGTATTTCCCTGGAAACACCATATATTTT. Encoded protein: CASSSQGYFPGNTIYF.

This clonotype was observed a few times. This chain connects TRBV29-1 to TRBJ1-4; weak D call: TRBD1 (5 bases). V was trimmed by 7 bases and J by 8 bases, leaving 17 bases between them. This CDR3 comprises 13 residues. The V gene's germline CDR1 is SQVTM and CDR2 ANQGSEA. CDR3 sequence reads: CSAHGGGREKLFF. The DNA for the CDR3 is TGCAGCGCCCATGGGGGAGGGCGAGAAAAACTGTTTTTT.

This clonotype has a handful of counts. The V call is TRBV4-1, the J call TRBJ1-4; 10 nucleotides align to TRBD1. The CDR3 is 17 residues long. The ends lost 2 bases at V and 8 bases at J; junction bases unmatched: 11. The germline gives CDR1 MGHRA, CDR2 YSYEKL. CDR3 protein: CASSQRDSGQGIEKLFF. CDR3 sequence (DNA): TGCGCCAGCAGCCAAAGGGACTCGGGACAGGGGATAGAAAAACTGTTTTTT.

There are a few counts of this clonotype. The chain employs TRBV4-2 and TRBJ2-5; D is unclear. CDR1 LGHNA and CDR2 YNFKEQ come from the germline V gene. There are 15 residues in the CDR3. Trimming shortened V by 0 bases and J by 0 bases, and 8 bases separated the two germline ends. The CDR3 region has the DNA TGTGCCAGCAGCCAAGAAGCAACTTACCAAGAGACCCAGTACTTC. The encoded protein is CASSQEATYQETQYF.

This chain connects TRBV18 to TRBJ2-3; D remains ambiguous. The V and J ends lost 6 bases and 2 bases respectively, with 12 bases between them. CDR3 length: 14 amino acids. In germline, CDR1 is KGHSH, CDR2 LQKENI. CDR3 sequence (DNA): TGTGCCAGCTCTCCCGTGGTGTCCACAGATACGCAGTATTTT. Translating it yields CASSPVVSTDTQYF.

V gene TRBV5-1 combines with J gene TRBJ2-2; unclear D gene. V was trimmed by 3 bases and J by 3 bases, leaving 9 bases between them. Germline CDR1 reads SGHRS; CDR2 reads YFSETQ. This CDR3 comprises 14 residues. CDR3 sequence reads: CASSSGYDTGELFF. CDR3 sequence (DNA): TGCGCCAGCAGCTCCGGATATGACACCGGGGAGCTGTTTTTT.

A few counts support this clonotype. J is TRBJ2-3 and V is TRBV9; D unresolved. Trimming shortened V by 0 bases and J by 5 bases, and 10 bases separated the two germline ends. Germline-derived CDR1 and CDR2 are SGDLS and YYNGEE. The CDR3 has 14 amino acids. The CDR3 DNA sequence: TGTGCCAGCAGCGTAGTTACTGGAAGAGATACGCAGTATTTT. It codes for CASSVVTGRDTQYF.

This rearrangement joins TRBV5-5 to TRBJ1-2; D is unresolved. Trimming removed 4 bases at V and 6 bases at J, with 13 bases between. This CDR3 has 13 amino acids. The germline CDR1 and CDR2 sequences are SGHKS and YYEKEE (reference sequence). In DNA form, the CDR3 reads TGTGCCAGCAGCATCGCTTGGGCAGATGGCTACACCTTC. It is translated as CASSIAWADGYTF.

The V and J genes are TRBV4-1 and TRBJ1-2; the D is unclear. Trimming removed 0 bases from V and 0 bases from J, with 11 bases in between. This CDR3 has 16 amino acids. In germline, CDR1 is MGHRA, CDR2 YSYEKL. This CDR3 reads CASSQDHSTANYGYTF. The CDR3 nucleotides are TGCGCCAGCAGCCAAGATCACAGCACCGCTAACTATGGCTACACCTTC.

The V call is TRBV4-2, the J call TRBJ2-7; D unresolved. Germline assignment: CDR1 LGHNA and CDR2 YNFKEQ. The CDR3 totals 13 residues. With 4 bases removed from V and 7 bases from J, the gap between germline ends came to 14 bases. CDR3 sequence reads: CASSPPRAPEQYF. Here the CDR3 DNA reads TGTGCCAGCAGCCCCCCCCGGGCACCTGAGCAGTACTTC.

This clonotype was seen many times. The chain employs TRBV5-4 and TRBJ2-5, with 9 bases aligning to TRBD2. V lost 3 bases, J lost 4 bases, and 7 bases stayed unmatched. The CDR3 has 15 residues. Germline CDR1 is SGHNT and CDR2 is YYREEE (reference sequence). The CDR3 sequence: CASSSGLAVGETQYF. In DNA form, the CDR3 reads TGTGCCAGCAGCTCGGGACTAGCTGTAGGAGAGACCCAGTACTTC.